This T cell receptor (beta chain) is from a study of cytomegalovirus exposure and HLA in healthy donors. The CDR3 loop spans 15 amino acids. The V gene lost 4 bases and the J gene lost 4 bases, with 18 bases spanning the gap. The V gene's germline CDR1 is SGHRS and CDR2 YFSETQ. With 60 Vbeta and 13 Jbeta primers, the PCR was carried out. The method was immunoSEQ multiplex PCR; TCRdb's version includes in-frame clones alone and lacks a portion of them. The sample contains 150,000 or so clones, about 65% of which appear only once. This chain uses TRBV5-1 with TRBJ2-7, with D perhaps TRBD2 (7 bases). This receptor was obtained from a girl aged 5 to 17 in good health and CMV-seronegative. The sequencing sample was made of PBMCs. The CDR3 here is CASSPSTGGSYEQYF. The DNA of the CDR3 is TGCGCCAGCAGCCCCTCGACGGGGGGCTCTTACGAGCAGTACTTC. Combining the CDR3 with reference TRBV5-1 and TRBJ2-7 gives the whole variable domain KAGVTQTPRYLIKTRGQQVTLSCSPISGHRSVSWYQQTPGQGLQFLFEYFSETQRNKGNFPGRFSGRQFSNSRSEMNVSTLELGDSALYLCASSPSTGGSYEQYFGPGTRLTVT.